Listed here is a single T cell receptor beta chain. This clone may be a read error of a much larger clone one base away. This CDR3 spans 15 amino acids. This specimen comes from a study of T cells after yellow fever vaccination. TCRdb re-called the 5' RACE reads with MiXCR, one entry per CDR3 protein. The sample holds about 45,000 distinct CDR3 sequences, under 8% seen once. V and J are TRBV12-3 or TRBV12-4 and TRBJ2-3; tentative D call: TRBD1 (7 bases). This specimen consisted of CD8+ T cells not binding an NS4B(214-222) dextramer, sorted from PBMCs, obtained 45 days after the yellow fever booster vaccination. This receptor was identified in a man in his thirties or forties who received the YFV17D yellow fever vaccine. The CDR3 loop reads CASSLAGGKADTQCF. CDR3 sequence (DNA): TGTGCCAGCAGTTTGGCAGGGGGGAAAGCAGATACGCAGTGTTTT.